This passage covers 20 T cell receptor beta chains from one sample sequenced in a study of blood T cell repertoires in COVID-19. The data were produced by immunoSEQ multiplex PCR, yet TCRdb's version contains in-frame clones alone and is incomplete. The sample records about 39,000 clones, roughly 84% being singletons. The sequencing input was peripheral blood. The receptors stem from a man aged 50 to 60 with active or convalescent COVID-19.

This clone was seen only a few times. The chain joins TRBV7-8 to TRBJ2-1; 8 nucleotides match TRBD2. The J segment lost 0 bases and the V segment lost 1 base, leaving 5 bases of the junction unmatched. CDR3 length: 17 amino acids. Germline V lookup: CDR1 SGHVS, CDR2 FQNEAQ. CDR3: CASSLVGGASSYNEQFF. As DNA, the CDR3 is TGTGCCAGCAGCTTAGTCGGGGGGGCATCCTCCTACAATGAGCAGTTCTTC.

CDR3 loop: CASGPLLDTQYF. The CDR3 region has the DNA TGTGCTAGTGGCCCTCTCCTAGATACGCAGTATTTT. The genes are TRBV12-5 and TRBJ2-3; D not resolved. The CDR3 extends over 12 amino acids. From germline, CDR1 is LGHNT and CDR2 FRNRAP. Trimming took off 6 bases at V and 5 bases at J, with 9 bases between the two ends.

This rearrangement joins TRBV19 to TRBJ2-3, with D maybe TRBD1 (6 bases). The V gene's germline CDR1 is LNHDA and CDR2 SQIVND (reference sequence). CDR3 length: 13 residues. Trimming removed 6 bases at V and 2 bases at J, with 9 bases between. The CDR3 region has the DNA TGTGCCAGTAGCACAGGGTACACAGATACGCAGTATTTT. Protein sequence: CASSTGYTDTQYF. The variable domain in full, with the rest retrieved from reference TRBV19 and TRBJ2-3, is DGGITQSPKYLFRKEGQNVTLSCEQNLNHDAMYWYRQDPGQGLRLIYYSQIVNDFQKGDIAEGYSVSREKKESFPLTVTSAQKNPTAFYLCASSTGYTDTQYFGPGTRLTVL.

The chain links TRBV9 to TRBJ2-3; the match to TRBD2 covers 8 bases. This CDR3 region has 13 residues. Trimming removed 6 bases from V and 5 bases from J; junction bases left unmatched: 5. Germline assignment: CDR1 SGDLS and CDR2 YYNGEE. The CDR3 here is CASTGGGIDTQYF. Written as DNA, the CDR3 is TGTGCCAGCACCGGGGGGGGGATAGATACGCAGTATTTT. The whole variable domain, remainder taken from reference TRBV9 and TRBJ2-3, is DSGVTQTPKHLITATGQRVTLRCSPRSGDLSVYWYQQSLDQGLQFLIQYYNGEERAKGNILERFSAQQFPDLHSELNLSSLELGDSALYFCASTGGGIDTQYFGPGTRLTVL.

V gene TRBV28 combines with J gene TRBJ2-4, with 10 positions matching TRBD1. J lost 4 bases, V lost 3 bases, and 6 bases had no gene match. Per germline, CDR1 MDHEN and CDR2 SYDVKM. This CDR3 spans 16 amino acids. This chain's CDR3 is CASSFRTGGAKNIQYF. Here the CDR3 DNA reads TGTGCCAGCAGTTTTAGGACAGGGGGAGCGAAAAACATTCAGTACTTC.

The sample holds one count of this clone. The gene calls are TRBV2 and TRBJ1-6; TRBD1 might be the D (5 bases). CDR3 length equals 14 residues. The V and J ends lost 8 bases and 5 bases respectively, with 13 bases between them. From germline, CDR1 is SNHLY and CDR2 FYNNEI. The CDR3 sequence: CASDGAGNNSPLHF. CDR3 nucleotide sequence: TGTGCCAGCGATGGGGCTGGGAATAATTCACCCCTCCACTTT.

CDR3 coding DNA: TGTGCCAGCAGCCAGGGGCGGAACTATGGCTACACCTTC. It codes for CASSQGRNYGYTF. This chain links TRBV14 with TRBJ1-2, with D perhaps TRBD1 (5 bases). The V gene lost 3 bases and the J gene lost 2 bases, with 7 bases spanning the gap. This CDR3 contains 13 residues. The germline V gene has CDR1 SGHDN and CDR2 FVKESK.

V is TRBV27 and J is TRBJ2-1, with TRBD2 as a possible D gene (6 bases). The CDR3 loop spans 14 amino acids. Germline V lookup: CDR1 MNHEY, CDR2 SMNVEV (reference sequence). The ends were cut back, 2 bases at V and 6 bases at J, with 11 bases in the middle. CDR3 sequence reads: CASSLGSSVNEQFF. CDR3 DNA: TGTGCCAGCAGTTTAGGGTCTAGCGTCAATGAGCAGTTCTTC.

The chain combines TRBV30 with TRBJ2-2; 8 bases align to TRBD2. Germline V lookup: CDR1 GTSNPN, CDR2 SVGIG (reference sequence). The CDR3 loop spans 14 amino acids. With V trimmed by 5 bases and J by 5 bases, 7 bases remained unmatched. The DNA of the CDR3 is TGTGCCTGGTTCCGGGGGGGCTATACCGGGGAGCTGTTTTTT. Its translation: CAWFRGGYTGELFF.

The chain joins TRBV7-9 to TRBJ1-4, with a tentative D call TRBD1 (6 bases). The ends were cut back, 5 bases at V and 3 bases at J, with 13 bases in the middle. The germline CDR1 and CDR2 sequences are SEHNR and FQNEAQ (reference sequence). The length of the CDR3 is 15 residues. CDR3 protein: CASSPGQPPNEKLFF. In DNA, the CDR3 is TGTGCCAGCAGCCCAGGACAGCCGCCTAATGAAAAACTGTTTTTT.

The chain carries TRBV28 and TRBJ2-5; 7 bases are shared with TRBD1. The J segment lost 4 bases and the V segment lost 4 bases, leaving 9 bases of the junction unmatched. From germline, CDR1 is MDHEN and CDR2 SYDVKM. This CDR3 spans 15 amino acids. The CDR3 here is CASSSPRDRGETQYF. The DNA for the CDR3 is TGTGCCAGCAGTTCCCCCCGGGACAGAGGAGAGACCCAGTACTTC.

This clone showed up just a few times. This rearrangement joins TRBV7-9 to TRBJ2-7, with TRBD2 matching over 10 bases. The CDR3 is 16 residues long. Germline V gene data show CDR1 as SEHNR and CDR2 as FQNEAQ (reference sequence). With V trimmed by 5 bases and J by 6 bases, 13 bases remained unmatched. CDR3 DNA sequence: TGTGCCAGCAGCCCGGCAACTAGCGGGGCGGGTGGCGAGCAGTACTTC. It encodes CASSPATSGAGGEQYF.

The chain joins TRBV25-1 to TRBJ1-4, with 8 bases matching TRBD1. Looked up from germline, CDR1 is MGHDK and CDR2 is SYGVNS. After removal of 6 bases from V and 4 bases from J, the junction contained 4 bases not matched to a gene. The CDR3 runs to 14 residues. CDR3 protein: CASRETGGNEKLFF. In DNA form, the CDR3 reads TGTGCCAGCAGAGAAACAGGGGGTAATGAAAAACTGTTTTTT.

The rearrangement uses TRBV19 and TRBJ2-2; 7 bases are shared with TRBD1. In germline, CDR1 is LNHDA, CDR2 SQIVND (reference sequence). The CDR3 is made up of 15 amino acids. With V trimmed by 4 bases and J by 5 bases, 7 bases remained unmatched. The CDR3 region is CASSNGQATTGELFF. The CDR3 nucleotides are TGTGCCAGTAGTAACGGACAGGCTACGACCGGGGAGCTGTTTTTT.

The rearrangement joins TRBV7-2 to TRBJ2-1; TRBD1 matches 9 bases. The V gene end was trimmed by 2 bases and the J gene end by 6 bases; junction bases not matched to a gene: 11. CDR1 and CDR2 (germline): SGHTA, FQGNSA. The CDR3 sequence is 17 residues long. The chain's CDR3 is CASSLTPGTGSFNEQFF. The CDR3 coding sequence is TGTGCCAGCAGCTTAACGCCCGGGACAGGGTCTTTCAATGAGCAGTTCTTC.

The CDR3 reads CASRRGGEAFF. The CDR3 nucleotides read TGTGCCAGCAGGAGGGGAGGTGAAGCTTTCTTT. The rearrangement uses TRBV6-5 and TRBJ1-1; tentatively, D is TRBD1 (5 bases). The V end was cut by 6 bases, the J end by 7 bases, with 9 bases between. This CDR3 has 11 amino acids. CDR1 and CDR2 (germline): MNHEY, SVGAGI.

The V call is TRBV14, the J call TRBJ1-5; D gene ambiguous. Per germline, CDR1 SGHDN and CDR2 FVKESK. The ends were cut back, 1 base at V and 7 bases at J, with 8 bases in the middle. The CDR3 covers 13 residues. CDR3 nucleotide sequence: TGTGCCAGCAGCCAAGGACCGGGGCAGCCCCAGCATTTT. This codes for CASSQGPGQPQHF.

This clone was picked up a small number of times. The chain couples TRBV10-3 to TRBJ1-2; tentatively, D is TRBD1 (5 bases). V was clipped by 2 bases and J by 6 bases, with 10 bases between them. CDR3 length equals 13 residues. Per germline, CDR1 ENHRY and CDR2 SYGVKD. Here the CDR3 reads CAISEPGGNGYTF. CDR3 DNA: TGTGCCATCAGTGAGCCGGGGGGGAATGGCTACACCTTC.

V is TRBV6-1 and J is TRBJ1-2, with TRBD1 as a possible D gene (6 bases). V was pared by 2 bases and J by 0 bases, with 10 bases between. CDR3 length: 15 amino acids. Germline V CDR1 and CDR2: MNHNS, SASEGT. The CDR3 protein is CASSENRVPNYGYTF. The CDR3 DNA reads TGTGCCAGCAGTGAAAACAGGGTCCCTAACTATGGCTACACCTTC.

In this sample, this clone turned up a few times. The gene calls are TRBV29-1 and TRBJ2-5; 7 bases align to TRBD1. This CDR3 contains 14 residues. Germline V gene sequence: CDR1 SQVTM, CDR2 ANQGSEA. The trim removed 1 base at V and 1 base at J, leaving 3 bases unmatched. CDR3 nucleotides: TGCAGCGTTGAAGCCCGGGACAGCCAAGAGACCCAGTACTTC. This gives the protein CSVEARDSQETQYF.